This T cell receptor beta chain emerged from a study of CXCR3-negative and CXCR3-positive naive CD8 T cells. Study-wide context: A total of 110 million to 150 million TRB reads was generated, with about 1.5 +/- 0.3 million per library.

Points on this clonotype: The antigen remains unidentified.

The authors made the TRB cDNA libraries by 5' RACE using UMI labels. TCRdb re-called the 5' RACE reads, yielding one record per CDR3 amino acid sequence without DNA. In all, the sample yields tens of thousands of distinct CDR3 sequences. Study-wide results and caveats: Memory cells showed distinct TRBV-TRBJ patterns, while the two naive subsets matched. Both naive subsets showed comparably high diversity, and memory CD8+ cells showed much lower diversity.

This clonotype was sampled from a human donor in good health. Some clones in this sample may be carry-over from other donors' samples. Sample: memory CD8+ T cells from blood.

This chain's CDR3 is CASSLGLAADTQYF. V and J are TRBV28 and TRBJ2-3. CDR1 is MDHEN, CDR2 SYDVKM, per germline. The CDR3 spans 14 residues.